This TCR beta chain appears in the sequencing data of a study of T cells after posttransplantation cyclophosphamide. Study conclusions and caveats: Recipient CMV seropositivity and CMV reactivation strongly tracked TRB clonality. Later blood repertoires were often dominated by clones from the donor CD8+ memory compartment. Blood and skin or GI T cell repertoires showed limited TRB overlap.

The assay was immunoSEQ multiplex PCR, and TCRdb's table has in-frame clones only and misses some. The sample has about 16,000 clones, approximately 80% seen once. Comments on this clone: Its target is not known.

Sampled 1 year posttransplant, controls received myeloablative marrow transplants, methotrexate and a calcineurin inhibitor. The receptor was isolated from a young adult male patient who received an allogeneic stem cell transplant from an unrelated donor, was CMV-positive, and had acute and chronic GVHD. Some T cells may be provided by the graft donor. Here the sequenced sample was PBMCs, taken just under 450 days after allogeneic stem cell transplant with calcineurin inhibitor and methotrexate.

The CDR3 protein is CASTHYRDTEAFF. In nucleotides, the CDR3 is TGTGCCAGCACTCATTACAGGGACACTGAAGCTTTCTTT. The V gene is TRBV6-1, the J gene TRBJ1-1; tentatively, D is TRBD1 (6 bases). The CDR3 consists of 13 residues. Trimming removed 7 bases from V and 3 bases from J, with 12 bases in between. The germline V gene has CDR1 MNHNS and CDR2 SASEGT.